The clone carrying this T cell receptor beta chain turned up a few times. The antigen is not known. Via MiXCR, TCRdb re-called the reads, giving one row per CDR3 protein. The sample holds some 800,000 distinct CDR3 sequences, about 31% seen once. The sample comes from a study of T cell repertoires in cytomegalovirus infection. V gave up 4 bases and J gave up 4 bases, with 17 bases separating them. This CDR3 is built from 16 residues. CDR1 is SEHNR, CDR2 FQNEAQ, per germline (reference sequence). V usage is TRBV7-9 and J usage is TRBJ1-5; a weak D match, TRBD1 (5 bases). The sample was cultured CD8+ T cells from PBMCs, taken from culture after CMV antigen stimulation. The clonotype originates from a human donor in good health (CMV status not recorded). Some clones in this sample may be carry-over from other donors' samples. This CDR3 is CASSSGQDLRNQPQHF. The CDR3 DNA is TGTGCCAGCAGCTCCGGACAAGACCTTAGGAATCAGCCCCAGCATTTT. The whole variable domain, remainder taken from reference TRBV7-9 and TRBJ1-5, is DTGVSQNPRHKITKRGQNVTFRCDPISEHNRLYWYRQTLGQGPEFLTYFQNEAQLEKSRLLSDRFSAERPKGSFSTLEIQRTEQGDSAMYLCASSSGQDLRNQPQHFGDGTRLSIL.